This T cell receptor beta chain was sequenced during a study of shared clonotypes between healthy human individuals (TCRdb year 2020). In terms of the full investigation: The cohort included a few men and a couple of women between 18 and 49 years of age. Libraries were prepared and TCR repertoires were sequenced by different laboratories using diverse techniques, in order to increase sequencing depth and limit assay-specific biases. To estimate repertoire size and how much clonotype sharing occurs between individuals, the study deeply sequenced the blood TCR repertoires of five healthy adults. Per donor, leukapheresis produced somewhere between about 0.94 and 9 billion PBMCs. On the study overall, not on this receptor specifically: Sampling was restricted to blood, and TCR repertoires in tissue are likely to differ from TCR repertoires in blood. Based on pairwise subsampling, the degree of clonotype sharing among donors was expected to be affected by sequencing depth. The genetic and exposure-history diversity represented was limited by the small number of donors.

TCR CDR3 regions were amplified from genomic DNA by multiplex PCR using the deep immunoSEQ assay. Genomic DNA extracted from each cell subset was distributed evenly over all wells of several immunoSEQ 96-well plates, and each plate served as one replicate. For unsorted PBMC, each replicate PCR was loaded with roughly 330 ng genomic DNA, equivalent to 25,000 to 35,000 T cell genomes. Ten immunoSEQ deep assay plates were used to sequence the unsorted PBMC genomic DNA. The purified libraries were quantified using a Qubit 3.0 fluorometer, sized with a Bioanalyzer 2100, and then quantified again using the KAPA Library Quantification kit. Each immunoSEQ 96-well plate was sequenced on its own single-read 150-cycle Illumina NextSeq 550 flow cell. The published analysis was carried out like this. Because the immunoSEQ output held only junctional sequences and lacked quality scores, the filtering could not match the filtering applied to full-length reads. Sequences were annotated with PyIR, a Python wrapper for IgBLAST v1.9, and V/J genes and CDR3 were assigned using IMGT germline references. Any read was removed if the V/J assignment was weak (E-value above 1e-6), the CDR3 was missing, or the read contained stop codons, out-of-frame junctions, or ambiguous translated residues. V3J clonotypes were defined by identical inferred V gene, J gene, and CDR3 amino acid sequence. The percentage overlap between two repertoires was calculated by dividing the number of shared unique clonotypes by the size of the smaller repertoire. RTK rarefaction, the Chao1 estimator, and Recon v2.1 estimates of unobserved clonotypes were used to assess repertoire richness. In TCRdb, the immuneACCESS table is reduced to in-frame sequences with V and J assigned. These tables do not hold every clone; where another copy was compared, an unresolved V gene accounts for under half, and the others remain unexplained. Clone size and V and J calls were adopted from that table, with D and trimming inferred from the DNA. The sample table contains 500,000 to 650,000 clones; only one count was recorded for roughly 79% of them. The ten largest make up more than 10% of the sample.

Points on this clone: No antigen is known for it. No qualities accompany the bases; no much larger clone lies one base away.

Healthy HIV-negative adults with no recently reported acute infections or vaccinations were included as donors. All donors were Caucasian adults living in Nashville, Tennessee, USA. For unsorted samples, tens of millions of PBMCs were counted and genomic DNA was extracted with the QIAamp DNA Blood Mini kit. Blood was obtained by leukapheresis, after which PBMCs were separated by Ficoll-Histopaque density gradient centrifugation and cryopreserved in liquid nitrogen vapor phase. The germline V gene gives CDR1 as SGHRS and CDR2 as YFSETQ. V and J are truncated by 2 bases and 0 bases respectively, leaving an intervening sequence of 12 bases. The CDR3 contains 15 residues, cysteine and phenylalanine counted. The read is trimmed to its CDR3 DNA, 45 bases read in frame from base 1.

The clonotype originates from a middle-aged woman in good health. Some clones in this sample may be carry-over from other donors' samples. The sequence is built from TRBV5-1 and TRBJ2-7; the D gene identity is not certain. Sequencing used PBMCs. The CDR3 amino acid sequence is: CASSLRTSVSYEQYF. The DNA sequence follows: TGCGCCAGCAGCTTACGGACCTCTGTCTCCTACGAGCAGTACTTC.